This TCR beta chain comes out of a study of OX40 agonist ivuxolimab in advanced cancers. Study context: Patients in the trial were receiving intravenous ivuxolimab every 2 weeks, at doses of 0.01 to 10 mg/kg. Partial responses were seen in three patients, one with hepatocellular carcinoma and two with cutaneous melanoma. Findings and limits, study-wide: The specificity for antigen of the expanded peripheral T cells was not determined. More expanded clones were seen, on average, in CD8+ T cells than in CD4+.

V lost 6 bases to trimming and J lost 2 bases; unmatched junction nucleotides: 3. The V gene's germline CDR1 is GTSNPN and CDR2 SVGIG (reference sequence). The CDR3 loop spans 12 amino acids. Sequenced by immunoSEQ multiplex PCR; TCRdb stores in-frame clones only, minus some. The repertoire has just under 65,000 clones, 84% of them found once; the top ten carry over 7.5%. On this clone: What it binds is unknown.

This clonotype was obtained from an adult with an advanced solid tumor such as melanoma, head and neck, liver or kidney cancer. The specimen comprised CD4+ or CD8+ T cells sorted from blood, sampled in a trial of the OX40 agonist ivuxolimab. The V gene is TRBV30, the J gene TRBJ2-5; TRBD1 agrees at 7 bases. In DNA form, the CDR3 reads TGTGCCTGCAACAGGGGTCAAGAGACCCAGTACTTC. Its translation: CACNRGQETQYF.